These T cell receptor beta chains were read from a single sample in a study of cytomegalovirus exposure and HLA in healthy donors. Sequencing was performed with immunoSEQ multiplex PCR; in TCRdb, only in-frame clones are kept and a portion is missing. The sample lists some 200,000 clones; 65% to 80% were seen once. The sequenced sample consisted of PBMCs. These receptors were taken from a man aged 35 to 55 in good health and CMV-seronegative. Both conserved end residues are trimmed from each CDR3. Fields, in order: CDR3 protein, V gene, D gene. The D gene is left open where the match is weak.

ASRGSGSSLYEQF	TRBV7-8	TRBD2
SASDSIAGNTIY	TRBV29-1	.
ASNVGLAGTGELF	TRBV2	TRBD2
ASSWAPGVAYEQY	TRBV11-2	.
ASSTDREETQY	TRBV6-6	TRBD1
ASSLVGDSSYEQY	TRBV7-9	TRBD1
ASSSTGTAYTYEQY	TRBV5-5	TRBD1
ASSLQSGGLYNEQF	TRBV7-9	TRBD2
ASSLGTENQETQY	TRBV5-1	.
ASSFMDSPNEQF	TRBV27	.
ASSSPLTAQPQH	TRBV6-6	.
ASSLPGNLYEQY	TRBV5-8	.
ATSLLGAVETQY	TRBV15	.
ASSRDRSYSYEQY	TRBV5-1	TRBD1
ASSVSYSNQPQH	TRBV9	.
ASSYRGLAGNTIY	TRBV6-5	.
ASSPTGKPGELF	TRBV7-9	.
ATSRGLEETQY	TRBV15	.
ASSNFRGGPGSGSGNEQF	TRBV27	TRBD2
ASSRTDSGNTIY	TRBV2	.
ASSPLTGVIDNEQF	TRBV19	TRBD1
ASSPLQRGGGDTQY	TRBV5-1	TRBD2
ASGKQGYLLSGGGYT	TRBV5-5	.
ASSITSGRADTQY	TRBV19	TRBD2
AIRDNGNEQF	TRBV10-3	.
AWSVLAAQGETQY	TRBV30	TRBD2
ASSTQRRRDTEAF	TRBV19	.
ASSLGGDYEQY	TRBV2	.
ASSLDGGGAQNYGYT	TRBV11-2	.
ASSLVVRPQETQY	TRBV7-9	.
ASSLETRELYEQY	TRBV7-9	.
ASSDAVYYGYT	TRBV27	.
ATSRKRGGTTDTQY	TRBV15	TRBD2
ASSQDPPTGGATGELF	TRBV4-1	TRBD1
ASSSKTGSFQTQY	TRBV7-3	TRBD1
ASSSTTGRTEAF	TRBV13	.
ASSMPVYTEAF	TRBV19	.
ASSWGEPNEKLF	TRBV7-8	.
ASSTDGGPYNEQF	TRBV11-1	.
ASSPNRDRDY	TRBV5-1	TRBD1
ASSFGTAPWTQY	TRBV7-9	TRBD1
ASLPGRQTYNEQF	TRBV6-6	.
ASNDRQTGRNTEAF	TRBV5-1	TRBD1
ASRPDRDYGYT	TRBV6-5	.
ASSIESGTYTDTQY	TRBV19	TRBD2